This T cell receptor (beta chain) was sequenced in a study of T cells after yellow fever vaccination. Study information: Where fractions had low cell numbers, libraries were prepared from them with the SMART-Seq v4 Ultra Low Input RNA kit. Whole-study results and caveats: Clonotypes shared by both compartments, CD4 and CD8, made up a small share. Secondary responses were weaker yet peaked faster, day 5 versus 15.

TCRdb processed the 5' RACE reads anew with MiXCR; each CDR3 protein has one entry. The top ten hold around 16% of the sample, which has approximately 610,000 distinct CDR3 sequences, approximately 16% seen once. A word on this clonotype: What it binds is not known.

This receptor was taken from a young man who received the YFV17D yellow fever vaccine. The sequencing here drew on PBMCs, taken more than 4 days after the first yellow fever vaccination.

The CDR3 DNA follows: TGTGCCAGCAGTGAATATTATGGGGGAGAGTCAGCTTTCTTT. Translated, it gives CASSEYYGGESAFF. The V gene is TRBV25-1, the J gene TRBJ1-1; D is possibly TRBD1 (5 bases). V was shortened by 0 bases and J by 10 bases, with 15 bases between the two germline ends. The CDR3 loop spans 14 amino acids. Looked up from germline, CDR1 is MGHDK and CDR2 is SYGVNS.